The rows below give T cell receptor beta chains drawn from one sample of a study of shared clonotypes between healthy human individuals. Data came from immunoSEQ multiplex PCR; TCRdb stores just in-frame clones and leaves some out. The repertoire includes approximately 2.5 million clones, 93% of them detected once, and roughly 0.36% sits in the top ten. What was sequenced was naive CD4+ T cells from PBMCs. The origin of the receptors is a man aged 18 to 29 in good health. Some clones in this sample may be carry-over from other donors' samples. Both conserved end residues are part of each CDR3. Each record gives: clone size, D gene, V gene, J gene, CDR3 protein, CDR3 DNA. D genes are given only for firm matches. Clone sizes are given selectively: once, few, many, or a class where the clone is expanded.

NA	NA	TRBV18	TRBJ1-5	CASSLIRDQPQHF	TGTGCCAGCTCACTGATCCGGGATCAGCCCCAGCATTTT
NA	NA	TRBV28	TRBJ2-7	CASRLTGDLREQYF	TGTGCCAGCAGACTAACCGGGGACCTCCGCGAGCAGTACTTC
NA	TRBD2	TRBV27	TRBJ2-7	CASSFSRLAGAYEQYF	TGTGCCAGCAGTTTCTCACGACTAGCGGGAGCCTACGAGCAGTACTTC
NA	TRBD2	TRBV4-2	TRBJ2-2	CASSQDPLAGDPGELFF	TGTGCCAGCAGCCAAGATCCCCTAGCGGGAGACCCCGGGGAGCTGTTTTTT
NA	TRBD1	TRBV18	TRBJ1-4	CASSPGTGDEKLFF	TGTGCCAGCTCACCAGGGACAGGGGATGAAAAACTGTTTTTT
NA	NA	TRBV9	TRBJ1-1	CASSHEKGTEAFF	TGTGCCAGCAGCCATGAAAAGGGGACTGAAGCTTTCTTT
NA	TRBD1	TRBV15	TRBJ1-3	CATSRGGDRAGNTIYF	TGTGCCACCAGCAGAGGAGGTGACAGGGCTGGAAACACCATATATTTT
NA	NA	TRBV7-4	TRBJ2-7	CASSFQGGDCPYSYEQYF	TGTGCCAGCAGCTTTCAGGGGGGCGATTGTCCTTACTCCTACGAGCAGTACTTC
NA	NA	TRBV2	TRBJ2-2	CASRGTFGGELFF	TGTGCCAGCAGGGGGACGTTCGGCGGGGAGCTGTTTTTT
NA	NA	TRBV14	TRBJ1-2	CASSRGAIYGYTF	TGTGCCAGCTCTCGGGGGGCGATCTATGGCTACACCTTC
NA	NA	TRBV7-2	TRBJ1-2	CASSLVASGDYGYTF	TGTGCCAGCAGCTTAGTGGCCTCCGGGGACTATGGCTACACCTTC
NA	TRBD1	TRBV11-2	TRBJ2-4	CASSLGTGYSNIQYF	TGTGCCAGCAGCTTAGGGACAGGGTACTCAAACATTCAGTACTTC
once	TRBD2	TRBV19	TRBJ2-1	CASSLGLAEYNEQFF	TGTGCCAGTAGCTTGGGACTAGCGGAATACAATGAGCAGTTCTTC
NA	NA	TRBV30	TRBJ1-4	CAWKRSFNEKLFF	TGTGCCTGGAAGCGGTCATTCAATGAAAAACTGTTTTTT
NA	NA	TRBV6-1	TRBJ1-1	CASSGSGRNTEAFF	TGTGCCAGCAGTGGAAGTGGAAGGAACACTGAAGCTTTCTTT
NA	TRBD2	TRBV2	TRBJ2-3	CASTGGRGDTQYF	TGTGCCAGCACCGGCGGGAGGGGAGATACGCAGTATTTT
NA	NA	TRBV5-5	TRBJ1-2	CASSSLGRGNYGYTF	TGTGCCAGCAGCTCACTTGGACGGGGTAACTATGGCTACACCTTC
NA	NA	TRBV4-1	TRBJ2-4	CASSGEGADKNIQYF	TGCGCCAGCAGCGGGGAGGGGGCGGACAAAAACATTCAGTACTTC
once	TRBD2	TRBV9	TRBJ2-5	CASSVGTSGQETQYF	TGTGCCAGCAGCGTAGGGACTAGCGGTCAAGAGACCCAGTACTTC
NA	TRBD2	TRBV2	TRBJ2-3	CASSSTSGRDTQYF	TGTGCCAGCAGTTCGACTAGCGGCCGGGATACGCAGTATTTT
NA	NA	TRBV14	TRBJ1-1	CASSRRKDLMNTEAFF	TGTGCCAGCAGCCGACGGAAAGACCTTATGAACACTGAAGCTTTCTTT
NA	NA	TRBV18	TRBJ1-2	CASSPYFRGNYGYTF	TGTGCCAGCTCACCATACTTCAGGGGAAACTATGGCTACACCTTC
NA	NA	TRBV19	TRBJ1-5	CASSLEGGNQPQHF	TGTGCCAGTAGCCTGGAGGGGGGGAATCAGCCCCAGCATTTT
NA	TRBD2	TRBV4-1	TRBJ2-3	CASSQEALAGGGDTQYF	TGCGCCAGCAGCCAAGAGGCGCTAGCGGGAGGTGGAGATACGCAGTATTTT
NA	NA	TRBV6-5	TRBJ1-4	CASSDKGRGEKLFF	TGTGCCAGCAGCGATAAAGGGAGAGGCGAAAAACTGTTTTTT
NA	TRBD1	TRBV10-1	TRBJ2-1	CASSESWGQGSYNEQFF	TGCGCCAGCAGTGAGTCCTGGGGACAGGGATCCTACAATGAGCAGTTCTTC
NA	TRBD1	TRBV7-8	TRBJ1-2	CASSLVLEGAYGYTF	TGTGCCAGCAGCTTAGTTCTTGAGGGGGCCTATGGCTACACCTTC
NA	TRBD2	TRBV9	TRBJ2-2	CASSILAGVSTGELFF	TGTGCCAGCAGCATACTAGCGGGAGTTTCTACCGGGGAGCTGTTTTTT
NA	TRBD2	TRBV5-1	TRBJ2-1	CASSLKTLLAGTSYNEQFF	TGCGCCAGCAGCTTGAAAACCCTCTTAGCGGGCACCTCCTACAATGAGCAGTTCTTC
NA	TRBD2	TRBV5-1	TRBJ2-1	CASKLAGDDYNEQFF	TGCGCCAGTAAGCTAGCGGGGGATGATTACAATGAGCAGTTCTTC
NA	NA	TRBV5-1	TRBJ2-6	CASSPTLGGTFSSGANVLTF	TGCGCCAGCAGCCCTACCCTGGGTGGGACATTTAGCTCTGGGGCCAACGTCCTGACTTTC
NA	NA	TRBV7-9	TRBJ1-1	CASSSREGDTVNTEAFF	TGTGCCAGCAGCTCTAGGGAAGGGGACACCGTTAACACTGAAGCTTTCTTT
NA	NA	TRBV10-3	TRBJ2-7	CAISDVAGGREQYF	TGTGCCATCAGTGACGTTGCGGGTGGGAGAGAGCAGTACTTC
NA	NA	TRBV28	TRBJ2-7	CASSLPDEGPAYEQYF	TGTGCCAGCAGTTTACCCGACGAGGGACCAGCATACGAGCAGTACTTC
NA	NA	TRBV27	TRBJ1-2	CASSLSISSGARAF	TGTGCCAGCAGTTTATCGATAAGTTCGGGGGCGAGAGCCTTC